The TCR beta chain under discussion was sequenced for a study of blood T cell repertoires in COVID-19 (TCRdb year 2020). With respect to the entire study: The collaborator samples originated in the United States, Italy and Spain and spanned the acute and convalescent phases of COVID-19. The prospective study material was composed of cDNA or gDNA derived from T cells, B-cell-depleted T cells, or PBMCs. The samples were drawn from the first 160 participants of the ongoing ImmuneRACE study and from over 950 subjects provided by 6 global collaborators. The repertoires were made available in a free public database intended to serve as a resource for research on the immune response to SARS-CoV-2. HLA class I and class II types, where available, came from metadata supplied by the sample provider rather than from assay-based typing. A de-identified subject ID, COVID-19 status, age in years and sex were almost always included in the sample metadata. The dataset comprised deeply sampled blood TCRbeta repertoires from subjects exposed to, actively infected with, or recovered from COVID-19. Broad study findings and their caveats: Clinical and demographic metadata were provided uncurated, with the amount varying by source and participant.

A note on this clone: Its antigen target is currently unknown. No quality values exist for individual bases; no much larger clone is one base distant.

V lost 0 bases and J lost 4 bases; the stretch between them is 7 bases long. Taken from the germline V gene (reference sequence), the CDR1 and CDR2 loops are GTSNPN and SVGIG. The CDR3 covers 12 residues, taking in both the cysteine and the phenylalanine. This entry keeps only the CDR3 DNA: 36 bases, framed from base 1. Participants in the prospective study were enrolled through a virtual design, were aged 18 to 89 years, and lived in roughly 26 United States geographic areas. In the prospective study, participants were assigned to cohorts based on the clinical history participants reported in a screening survey and a study questionnaire. ImmuneRACE Cohort 3 recovered participants were defined by two consecutive negative NP/OP PCR tests, healthcare professional clearance, or symptom resolution. In the prospective study, whole blood, serum and a nasopharyngeal or oropharyngeal swab were collected from each participant by mobile phlebotomists. Over an approximately 2-month period, participants in the prospective study had the option of providing additional blood draws and questionnaires. Prospective study blood samples were shipped either frozen or at room temperature before DNA extraction.

TCRbeta CDR3 regions were amplified from genomic DNA by means of the immunoSEQ Assay, a bias-controlled multiplex PCR. On the study's bioinformatics: The number of nucleated cells in each sample was estimated by amplification of reference gene primers within the assay. To quantify the absolute abundance of each unique TCRbeta CDR3 rearrangement, sequence reads were collapsed and filtered. For each sample, productive Simpson clonality was calculated as the square root of Simpson's diversity index over productive rearrangements. TCRdb holds this immuneACCESS table with in-frame rearrangements only. Some clones are missing; in checked studies, unresolved V genes explain under half, and the rest has no known cause. Clone size and V and J calls were adopted from that table, with D and trimming inferred from the DNA. This sample comprises fewer than 450,000 clones, more than 70% of them detected only once. Roughly 1.2% of the sample is in the top ten clones.

Here the chain combines TRBV30 and TRBJ2-7; confidence is insufficient to name the D gene. The TCR sequence derives from a woman aged 18 to 35 who had recovered from COVID-19. Sequenced input: PBMCs or T cells enriched from blood (not recorded which). The CDR3 here reads CAWSVHLYEQYF. The DNA sequence is as follows: TGTGCCTGGAGTGTACACCTGTACGAGCAGTACTTC. Here the CDR3 is joined to the reference TRBV30 and TRBJ2-7 genes, and the full variable domain is: SQTIHQWPATLVQPVGSPLSLECTVEGTSNPNLYWYRQAAGRGLQLLFYSVGIGQISSEVPQNLSASRPQDRQFILSSKKLLLSDSGFYLCAWSVHLYEQYFGPGTRLTVT.